A single sample gave rise to the 20 T cell receptor beta chains below, sequenced in a study of OX40 agonist ivuxolimab in advanced cancers. Sequencing used immunoSEQ multiplex PCR; TCRdb keeps in-frame clones, though not all of them. The data contain 70,000 to 85,000 clones, about 93% of them singletons. The sequenced sample was CD4+ or CD8+ T cells sorted from blood, obtained in a trial of the OX40 agonist ivuxolimab. The receptors stem from an adult with an advanced solid tumor such as melanoma, head and neck, liver or kidney cancer.

The gene calls are TRBV5-4 and TRBJ2-7; D remains ambiguous. CDR1 and CDR2 (germline): SGHNT, YYREEE (reference sequence). The CDR3 consists of 14 residues. Trimming took off 5 bases at V and 0 bases at J, with 12 bases between the two ends. In nucleotides, the CDR3 is TGTGCCAGCAGTCAGGACGGCTTCTCCTACGAGCAGTACTTC. Protein: CASSQDGFSYEQYF.

The rearrangement joins TRBV2 to TRBJ2-1; 9 positions agree with TRBD1. The ends lost 3 bases at V and 8 bases at J; junction bases unmatched: 11. CDR3 length: 16 amino acids. Per the germline V gene, CDR1 is SNHLY and CDR2 is FYNNEI. The CDR3 nucleotides read TGTGCCAGCAGTGAGAACAGGGGGCGTATAACGCATGAGCAGTTCTTC. Its protein product is CASSENRGRITHEQFF.

V is TRBV12-5 and J is TRBJ2-7; weak D call: TRBD2 (5 bases). With 0 bases removed from V and 0 bases from J, the gap between germline ends came to 9 bases. CDR1 LGHNT and CDR2 FRNRAP come from the germline V gene. This CDR3 is 15 amino acids long. The CDR3 DNA is TGTGCTAGTGGTTTGGTACATGGGAGCTCCTACGAGCAGTACTTC. Encoded protein: CASGLVHGSSYEQYF. Together with reference TRBV12-5 and TRBJ2-7, the CDR3 gives the full variable domain: DARVTQTPRHKVTEMGQEVTMRCQPILGHNTVFWYRQTMMQGLELLAYFRNRAPLDDSGMPKDRFSAEMPDATLATLKIQPSEPRDSAVYFCASGLVHGSSYEQYFGPGTRLTVT.

This clone appeared a single time. This chain links TRBV12-5 with TRBJ1-2; D not resolved. This CDR3 contains 13 residues. V was trimmed by 0 bases and J by 2 bases, leaving 4 bases between them. Germline CDR1 is LGHNT and CDR2 is FRNRAP. CDR3 protein: CASGLVGNYGYTF. The DNA of the CDR3 is TGTGCTAGTGGTTTGGTGGGGAACTATGGCTACACCTTC.

The CDR3 region is CASSVGGALNTEAFF. The CDR3 DNA sequence: TGTGCCAGCAGCGTAGGAGGGGCCTTGAACACTGAAGCTTTCTTT. V and J are TRBV9 and TRBJ1-1; weak D call: TRBD1 (5 bases). The ends were cut back, 0 bases at V and 0 bases at J, with 9 bases in the middle. The V gene's germline CDR1 is SGDLS and CDR2 YYNGEE. This CDR3 comprises 15 residues.

The gene calls are TRBV30 and TRBJ2-1, with TRBD2 matching 10 bases. This CDR3 has 17 residues. V trimming: 0 bases; J trimming: 9 bases; junction bases outside the gene matches: 14. In germline, CDR1 is GTSNPN, CDR2 SVGIG (reference sequence). The CDR3 region is CAWSVRGLAGARGEQFF. For the CDR3, the DNA is TGTGCCTGGAGTGTACGTGGGCTAGCGGGAGCCCGGGGTGAGCAGTTCTTC.

This rearrangement joins TRBV27 to TRBJ1-1; D is undetermined. The CDR3 totals 12 residues. Trimming cost V 6 bases and J 1 base, with 6 bases left between them. The germline V gene encodes CDR1 MNHEY and CDR2 SMNVEV (reference sequence). The CDR3 DNA follows: TGTGCCAGCAGGTCAGCGAACACTGAAGCTTTCTTT. Translated, it gives CASRSANTEAFF.

The chain carries TRBV5-1 and TRBJ1-4; TRBD1 matches at 8 bases. Germline CDR1 is SGHRS and CDR2 is YFSETQ. The CDR3 consists of 14 residues. Germline trimming cut 3 bases from V and 7 bases from J; bases unmatched to any gene: 5. CDR3 sequence: CASSSGQGIEKLFF. The CDR3 nucleotides are TGCGCCAGCAGCTCTGGACAGGGAATTGAAAAACTGTTTTTT.

This clone has only one observation. V is TRBV11-2 and J is TRBJ1-1; unclear D gene. The CDR3 is 13 amino acids. Germline assignment: CDR1 SGHAT and CDR2 FQNNGV. Trimming stripped 1 base from V and 1 base from J, with 4 bases between. CDR3 residues: CASSLGSNTEAFF. The CDR3 nucleotides are TGTGCCAGCAGCTTAGGGTCGAACACTGAAGCTTTCTTT. The complete variable domain, with remaining parts taken from reference TRBV11-2 and TRBJ1-1, reads EAGVAQSPRYKIIEKRQSVAFWCNPISGHATLYWYQQILGQGPKLLIQFQNNGVVDDSQLPKDRFSAERLKGVDSTLKIQPAKLEDSAVYLCASSLGSNTEAFFGQGTRLTVV.

The V call is TRBV6-5, the J call TRBJ1-1; the D gene is possibly TRBD1 (6 bases). CDR3 length: 15 amino acids. V was pared by 0 bases and J by 5 bases, with 13 bases between. Looked up from germline, CDR1 is MNHEY and CDR2 is SVGAGI. The CDR3 here is CASSYSTTGKTEAFF. Here the CDR3 DNA reads TGTGCCAGCAGTTACTCGACTACAGGGAAGACTGAAGCTTTCTTT.

The chain carries TRBV7-2 and TRBJ2-5, with D unclear. Germline loops: CDR1 SGHTA, CDR2 FQGNSA. CDR3 length equals 12 residues. V was clipped by 5 bases and J by 0 bases, with 4 bases between them. The CDR3: CASSAYQETQYF. The DNA for the CDR3 is TGTGCCAGCAGCGCTTACCAAGAGACCCAGTACTTC.

The rearrangement uses TRBV9 and TRBJ2-3, with no clear D. The CDR3 loop spans 13 amino acids. Between the trimmed V and J ends, which lost 2 bases and 0 bases, there was a span of 4 bases. The germline V gene encodes CDR1 SGDLS and CDR2 YYNGEE. CDR3 region: CASSVASTDTQYF. Here the CDR3 DNA reads TGTGCCAGCAGCGTTGCTAGCACAGATACGCAGTATTTT.

The chain links TRBV6-5 to TRBJ1-1, with TRBD1 matching 9 bases. With 4 bases clipped from V and 7 bases from J, the junction kept 7 bases outside the gene matches. Germline lookup yields CDR1 MNHEY and CDR2 SVGAGI. This CDR3 comprises 14 residues. CDR3 in DNA: TGTGCCAGCAGTTCACAGGGGGCTCGTGGTGAAGCTTTCTTT. This gives the protein CASSSQGARGEAFF.

DNA of the CDR3: TGCGCCAGCAGCCCCCAGCGGGCCTACACAGATACGCAGTATTTT. This sequence encodes CASSPQRAYTDTQYF. This chain links TRBV4-3 with TRBJ2-3, with TRBD2 as a possible D gene (6 bases). V was shortened by 4 bases and J by 2 bases, with 13 bases between the two germline ends. CDR1 and CDR2 from the germline V gene are LGHNA and YSLEER. This CDR3 has 15 amino acids.

V usage is TRBV2 and J usage is TRBJ2-7; perhaps TRBD2 as D (7 bases). This CDR3 has 14 residues. The germline gives CDR1 SNHLY, CDR2 FYNNEI. The V end was cut by 8 bases, the J end by 7 bases, with 21 bases between. CDR3 in DNA: TGTGCCAGCTCGGGGGGCTCAGGGGAAGATGAGCAGTACTTC. Its translation: CASSGGSGEDEQYF. Looking up the rest from reference TRBV2 and TRBJ2-7 gives the full variable domain: EPEVTQTPSHQVTQMGQEVILRCVPISNHLYFYWYRQILGQKVEFLVSFYNNEISEKSEIFDDQFSVERPDGSNFTLKIRSTKLEDSAMYFCASSGGSGEDEQYFGPGTRLTVT.

The gene calls are TRBV19 and TRBJ2-5; 7 bases are shared with TRBD2. This CDR3 is 15 amino acids long. CDR1 is LNHDA, CDR2 SQIVND, per germline (reference sequence). Trimming removed 8 bases from V and 1 base from J; junction bases left unmatched: 10. As DNA, the CDR3 is TGTGCCAGTTCGGCGGGAGTTTTATCCCAAGAGACCCAGTACTTC. Protein product: CASSAGVLSQETQYF.

There are a few counts of this clone. The chain links TRBV27 to TRBJ1-2; TRBD1 aligns across 9 bases. Losses at the gene ends were 8 bases for V and 4 bases for J; bases not matched to a gene: 8. The CDR3 spans 14 residues. The germline V gene encodes CDR1 MNHEY and CDR2 SMNVEV (reference sequence). CDR3 DNA sequence: TGTGCCAGCGGAACAGGGGGCTTAGGCTATGGCTACACCTTC. It is translated as CASGTGGLGYGYTF.

The chain couples TRBV4-1 to TRBJ2-3; D may be TRBD1 (6 bases). The CDR3 spans 13 residues. Germline lookup yields CDR1 MGHRA and CDR2 YSYEKL. Between the trimmed V and J ends, which lost 1 base and 6 bases, there was a span of 8 bases. The CDR3 DNA follows: TGCGCCAGCAGCCAAGCAGGGGATGATACGCAGTATTTT. It codes for CASSQAGDDTQYF.

V usage is TRBV5-6 and J usage is TRBJ2-4; 8 nucleotides match TRBD2. V gave up 5 bases and J gave up 6 bases; unmatched junction bases: 7. From germline, CDR1 is SGHDT and CDR2 YYEEEE. The CDR3 runs 14 residues. The CDR3 DNA sequence: TGTGCCAGCAGTTTGACTAGCGACGTAAACATTCAGTACTTC. This gives the protein CASSLTSDVNIQYF.

The chain couples TRBV4-2 to TRBJ1-2; no clear D. This CDR3 has 15 residues. The germline V gene has CDR1 LGHNA and CDR2 YNFKEQ. V lost 0 bases to trimming and J lost 6 bases, with 14 bases between them. Written as DNA, the CDR3 is TGTGCCAGCAGCCAAGATCAGGACCTAAACGATGGCTACACCTTC. Amino acids: CASSQDQDLNDGYTF.